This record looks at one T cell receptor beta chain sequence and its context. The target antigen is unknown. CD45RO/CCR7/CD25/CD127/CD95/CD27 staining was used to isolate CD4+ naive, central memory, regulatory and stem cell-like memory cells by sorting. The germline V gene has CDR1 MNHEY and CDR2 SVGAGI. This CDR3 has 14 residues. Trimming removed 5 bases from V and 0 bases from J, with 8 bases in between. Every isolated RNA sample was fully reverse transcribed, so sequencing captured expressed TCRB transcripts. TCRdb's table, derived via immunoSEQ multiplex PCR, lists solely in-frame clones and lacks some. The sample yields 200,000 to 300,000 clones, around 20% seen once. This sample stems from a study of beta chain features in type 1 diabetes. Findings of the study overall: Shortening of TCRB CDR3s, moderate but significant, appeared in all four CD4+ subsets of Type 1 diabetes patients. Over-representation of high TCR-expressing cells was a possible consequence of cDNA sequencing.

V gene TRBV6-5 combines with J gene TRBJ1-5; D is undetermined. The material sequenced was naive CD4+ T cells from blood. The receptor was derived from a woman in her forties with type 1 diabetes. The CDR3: CASSLGDSNQPQHF. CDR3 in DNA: TGTGCCAGCAGTCTAGGAGATAGCAATCAGCCCCAGCATTTT.